This is a list of T cell receptor beta chains from one sample in a study of response to subunit inactivated influenza vaccine. One entry per CDR3 protein, called by TCRdb with MiXCR from the RT-PCR reads. The repertoire consists of roughly 670,000 distinct CDR3 sequences, with around 15% occurring once and the leading ten covering about 7.4%. This material consisted of PBMCs from blood, taken 14 to 15 days before vaccination. Receptor source: a man in his fifties who received an inactivated influenza vaccine. Both conserved end residues are part of each CDR3. A D gene is named only where the DNA matches it firmly. Clone size is given for some rows only: seen once, a few or many times, or a class if the clone is expanded.

v_call	j_call	clone_size	d_call	cdr3_nt	cdr3_aa
TRBV20-1	TRBJ2-7	.	.	TGCAGTGCTCAGCAGGGGTACGAGCAGTACTTC	CSAQQGYEQYF
TRBV4-1	TRBJ1-2	.	.	TGCGCCACGCAGAGGGATCTTTCTAACTATGGCTACACCTTC	CATQRDLSNYGYTF
TRBV29-1	TRBJ2-7	.	TRBD1	TGCAGCGTTAGGGACAGCCGGTACGAGCAGTACTTC	CSVRDSRYEQYF
TRBV5-1	TRBJ2-1	.	.	TGCGCCAGCAGTCACCGGGACAATCTGAGCCATGAGCAGTTCTTC	CASSHRDNLSHEQFF
TRBV2	TRBJ2-3	.	TRBD2	TGTGCCAGCAGTGGAGGGACTACCTACACAGATACGCAGTATTTT	CASSGGTTYTDTQYF
TRBV7-2	TRBJ2-7	few	.	TGTGCCAGCAGCCCAGGACGGGGCTCCTACGAGCAGTACTTC	CASSPGRGSYEQYF
TRBV6-1	TRBJ2-3	.	.	TGTGCCAGCAGTGAAAATAAAGGGCAGTTCATGGGTACGCAGTATTTT	CASSENKGQFMGTQYF
TRBV7-2	TRBJ1-3	.	.	TGTGCCAGCAGCTTAGCGGGGGCAACTGGAAACACCATATATTTT	CASSLAGATGNTIYF
TRBV20-1	TRBJ2-1	few	TRBD2	TGCAGTGCTAGAGATCTCCAGCGGGGATACAATGAGCAGTTCTTC	CSARDLQRGYNEQFF
TRBV12-3/TRBV12-4	TRBJ2-7	few	.	TGTGCCAGCAGTTTAATGGGGACGGGCGAGCAGTACTTC	CASSLMGTGEQYF
TRBV27	TRBJ1-1	few	.	TGTGCCAGCCGAAGGCGCAACCCGAACACTGAAGCTTTCTTT	CASRRRNPNTEAFF
TRBV24-1	TRBJ2-1	few	TRBD2	TGTGCCACCAGTGACCCCGGACTAGCGGGAGACCACAATGAGCAGTTCTTC	CATSDPGLAGDHNEQFF
TRBV9	TRBJ2-1	.	TRBD1	TGTGCCAGCAGAAGAACGGACAGGGGAAGTTTCGAGCAGTTCTTC	CASRRTDRGSFEQFF
TRBV7-2	TRBJ2-1	.	TRBD1	TGTGCCAGCAGCTTAGCCGGGACAGGGGTACACAATGAGCAGTTCTTC	CASSLAGTGVHNEQFF
TRBV6-1	TRBJ2-3	.	TRBD2	TGTGCCAGCACTCTGACTAGCGGGAGAGGAGATACGCAGTATTTT	CASTLTSGRGDTQYF
TRBV6-5	TRBJ2-3	few	.	TGTGCCAGCAGTTACTCTGTTTCCGCGGGCGGTACAGATACGCAGTATTTT	CASSYSVSAGGTDTQYF
TRBV7-9	TRBJ2-1	few	.	TGTGCCAGCAGCTTATTAGGGGATGAGCAGTTCTTC	CASSLLGDEQFF
TRBV4-2	TRBJ2-7	.	TRBD1	TGTGCCAGCAGCCAACACGACAGGGGGCCCGAGCAGTACTTC	CASSQHDRGPEQYF
TRBV29-1	TRBJ2-5	many	TRBD1	TGCAGCTACGAGGACAGGGATAAAGTGAAAGAGACCCAGTACTTC	CSYEDRDKVKETQYF
TRBV7-2	TRBJ2-3	.	TRBD2	TGTGCCAGCACCCTTGGGGGGGTATGGCGCACAGATACGCAGTATTTT	CASTLGGVWRTDTQYF
TRBV2	TRBJ2-1	many	TRBD2	TGTGCCAGTGTTGGGGCTAGCGGGCCACCGAGCTCCTACAATGAGCAGTTCTTC	CASVGASGPPSSYNEQFF
TRBV10-3	TRBJ1-5	few	.	TGTGCCATCAGTCCGAATAGCAATCAGCCCCAGCATTTT	CAISPNSNQPQHF
TRBV20-1	TRBJ2-3	few	TRBD2	TGCAGTGCTAGAGATAGGCTAGCGGGGCGCTGGGCAGATACGCAGTATTTT	CSARDRLAGRWADTQYF
TRBV5-1	TRBJ2-5	.	.	TGCGCCAGCAGCCCCCCGGCTAGGATGGAGACCCAGTACTTC	CASSPPARMETQYF
TRBV5-5	TRBJ2-2	few	.	TGTGCCAGCAGCCGGGACACCTCCGGGGAGCTGTTTTTT	CASSRDTSGELFF
TRBV9	TRBJ2-3	few	.	TGTGCCAGCAGCGTTGGATTTCGGGATACGCAGTATTTT	CASSVGFRDTQYF
TRBV10-3	TRBJ1-1	.	.	TGTGCCATCCGACAGGAGAACACTGAAGCTTTCTTT	CAIRQENTEAFF
TRBV30	TRBJ2-1	few	TRBD2	TGTGCGTGGACTAGCGGGAGTAATGAGCAGTTCTTC	CAWTSGSNEQFF
TRBV30	TRBJ1-1	.	.	TGTGCCTGGAGTTCCAATTGGGGCACTGAAGCTTTCTTT	CAWSSNWGTEAFF
TRBV28	TRBJ2-4	few	.	TGTGCCAGCAGCCCCTCGTATAACATTCAGTACTTC	CASSPSYNIQYF
TRBV3-1	TRBJ2-2	many	.	TGTGCCAGCAGCCAGACCGGGGAGCTGTTTTTT	CASSQTGELFF
TRBV12-3/TRBV12-4	TRBJ1-2	few	.	TGTGCCAGCAGTTTAGGGGCGAGACGGGCATATAACTATGGCTACACCTTC	CASSLGARRAYNYGYTF
TRBV29-1	TRBJ2-7	.	.	TGCAGCGTTGAAGACTCTGCGAATAGGCCCTACGAGCAGTACTTC	CSVEDSANRPYEQYF
TRBV9	TRBJ2-5	few	TRBD1	TGTGCCAGCAGCGTTACGACAGGGTCCCAAGAGACCCAGTACTTC	CASSVTTGSQETQYF
TRBV7-8	TRBJ1-5	.	.	TGTTCCAGCAGCACAGCCCACCGGTGGGGGACATACAATCAGCCCCAGCATTTT	CSSSTAHRWGTYNQPQHF
TRBV11-2	TRBJ2-1	.	.	TGTGCCAGCAGCCATGGGGTCGAGGAGTTCTTC	CASSHGVEEFF
TRBV12-3/TRBV12-4	TRBJ2-1	.	TRBD1	TGTGCCAGCAGTTTCGAAGGGACAGGGATGTACAATGAGCAGTTCTTC	CASSFEGTGMYNEQFF
TRBV12-5	TRBJ2-3	few	TRBD1	TGTGCTAGTGGTACCGGACAGGGCCCAAAAGATACGCAGTATTTT	CASGTGQGPKDTQYF
TRBV7-9	TRBJ1-2	.	.	TGTGCCAGCAGCTTATATTCGTGGGCTGGCTACACCTTC	CASSLYSWAGYTF
TRBV20-1	TRBJ2-3	.	.	TGCAGTGCTAACCCCGGGACCCCTGGCGATACGCAGTATTTT	CSANPGTPGDTQYF
TRBV6-2/TRBV6-3	TRBJ2-4	many	.	TGTGCCAGTTCTAAAGTAGGAAACATTCAGTACTTC	CASSKVGNIQYF
TRBV5-1	TRBJ2-7	few	.	TGCGCCAGCAGCATGGGGGCAGACGAGCAGTACTTC	CASSMGADEQYF
TRBV6-2/TRBV6-3	TRBJ2-4	few	TRBD1	TGTGCCAGCAGCCCCCCAACCGGGACAGACAAAAACATTCAGTACTTC	CASSPPTGTDKNIQYF
TRBV5-1	TRBJ2-3	many	TRBD1	TGCGCCAGCTATACAGGGGACACAGATACGCAGTATTTT	CASYTGDTDTQYF
TRBV7-8	TRBJ1-5	.	.	TGTGCCAGCGCCCGGCAGGGAACGGGTCAGCCCCAGCATTTT	CASARQGTGQPQHF
TRBV29-1	TRBJ1-2	many	.	TGCAGCGTTCCGGTTGGGCTCGGCTACACCTTC	CSVPVGLGYTF
TRBV4-3	TRBJ2-1	once	.	TGCGCCAGCAGCCAAGATGATGAGAGGACTGAGCAGTTCTTC	CASSQDDERTEQFF
TRBV9	TRBJ2-1	few	TRBD1	TGTGCCAGCAGTTCTGGACAGGTCCTCTACAATGAGCAGTTCTTC	CASSSGQVLYNEQFF
TRBV7-9	TRBJ2-3	few	.	TGTGCCAGCAGCTTAGTTGCGCCAGATACGCAGTATTTT	CASSLVAPDTQYF
TRBV7-9	TRBJ2-1	.	.	TGTGCCAGCAGCTTATCACAGGGCTGGGACAATGAGCAGTTCTTC	CASSLSQGWDNEQFF
TRBV30	TRBJ2-7	.	TRBD2	TGTGCCTGGGCGAGGGCTAGCGGCTCCTACGAGCAGTACTTC	CAWARASGSYEQYF
TRBV4-2	TRBJ2-1	few	.	TGTGCCAGCAGCCAAGATTTGATTTCGGGGAATGAGCAGTTCTTC	CASSQDLISGNEQFF
TRBV24-1	TRBJ2-1	many	.	TGTGCCACCTCGTGGAGCTCCTACAATGAGCAGTTCTTC	CATSWSSYNEQFF
TRBV19	TRBJ1-4	few	.	TGTGCCAGTAGTATCGGCAGCAAATCGGAAAAACTGTTTTTT	CASSIGSKSEKLFF
TRBV11-1	TRBJ2-7	few	TRBD1	TGTGCCAGCAGCTTAGCGCAGGAGTCGGACAGGGGAATATTTTCCTACGAGCAGTACTTC	CASSLAQESDRGIFSYEQYF
TRBV25-1	TRBJ2-5	few	.	TGTGCCAGCAGTGCTTCCTACTTAGAGACCCAGTACTTC	CASSASYLETQYF
TRBV12-3/TRBV12-4	TRBJ2-7	.	.	TGTGCCAGCAGTTTACTGTCGGGACTGAACTCCTACGAGCAGTACTTC	CASSLLSGLNSYEQYF